This TCR beta chain was sequenced during a study of T cell responses to AZD1222 COVID-19 vaccine. The data were produced by immunoSEQ multiplex PCR, yet TCRdb's version contains in-frame clones alone and is incomplete. The sample lists about 170,000 clones, around 90% occurring once. This CDR3 spans 16 amino acids. Germline V gene lookup returns CDR1 GTSNPN and CDR2 SVGIG (reference sequence). The germline V and J ends were trimmed by 0 bases and 1 base, with 13 bases remaining between them. The specimen comprised peripheral blood, sampled on day 0 of AZD1222 vaccination. The clonotype originates from an adult in good health. The chain has TRBV30 and TRBJ2-1; D is perhaps TRBD2 (6 bases). The CDR3 protein is CAWSVLGSGSYNEQFF. CDR3 bases: TGTGCCTGGAGTGTACTCGGGAGTGGGTCCTACAATGAGCAGTTCTTC. The variable domain in full, completed from reference TRBV30 and TRBJ2-1, reads SQTIHQWPATLVQPVGSPLSLECTVEGTSNPNLYWYRQAAGRGLQLLFYSVGIGQISSEVPQNLSASRPQDRQFILSSKKLLLSDSGFYLCAWSVLGSGSYNEQFFGPGTRLTVL.